This passage covers 7 T cell receptor beta chains from one sample sequenced in a study of blood T cell repertoires in COVID-19. Generated by immunoSEQ multiplex PCR, the TCRdb table keeps only in-frame clones and is missing some. Of some 250,000 clones listed, approximately 90% were seen once; the top ten hold about 2.3%. The sequencing sample was made of PBMCs or T cells enriched from blood (not recorded which). The receptors here all came from a middle-aged woman with acute COVID-19.

V gene TRBV28 combines with J gene TRBJ2-5; TRBD1 aligns across 8 bases. The trim removed 5 bases at V and 4 bases at J, leaving 3 bases unmatched. Germline V gene lookup returns CDR1 MDHEN and CDR2 SYDVKM. This CDR3 contains 13 residues. CDR3 amino acids: CASSPGGTETQYF. CDR3 DNA: TGTGCCAGCAGTCCAGGGGGCACAGAGACCCAGTACTTC.

The V call is TRBV29-1, the J call TRBJ1-2, with D possibly matching TRBD1 (5 bases). The CDR3 runs 14 residues. Between the trimmed V and J ends, which lost 1 base and 2 bases, there was a span of 11 bases. In germline, CDR1 is SQVTM, CDR2 ANQGSEA. CDR3 sequence (DNA): TGCAGCGTTGAAGGCCGGGGGAAGAACTATGGCTACACCTTC. Translated, it gives CSVEGRGKNYGYTF. Supplemented by reference TRBV29-1 and TRBJ1-2, the full variable domain reads SAVISQKPSRDICQRGTSLTIQCQVDSQVTMMFWYRQQPGQSLTLIATANQGSEATYESGFVIDKFPISRPNLTFSTLTVSNMSPEDSSIYLCSVEGRGKNYGYTFGSGTRLTVV.

The chain recombines TRBV18 with TRBJ2-6; 7 bases align to TRBD1. With 3 bases clipped from V and 2 bases from J, the junction kept 1 base outside the gene matches. Germline V CDR1 and CDR2: KGHSH, LQKENI. This CDR3 has 15 amino acids. CDR3 DNA sequence: TGTGCCAGCTCACCCGACAGGGCTGGGGCCAACGTCCTGACTTTC. Translating gives CASSPDRAGANVLTF.

This chain joins TRBV15 and TRBJ1-5; D is uncertain. Germline assignment: CDR1 LNHNV and CDR2 YYDKDF (reference sequence). The CDR3 has 16 residues. The germline V and J ends were trimmed by 3 bases and 4 bases, with 16 bases remaining between them. The CDR3 coding sequence is TGTGCCACCAGCAGCCACACCTCAGGAACGAATCAGCCCCAGCATTTT. It specifies CATSSHTSGTNQPQHF.

The CDR3 spells CASQEGGFNQPQHF. The CDR3 DNA is TGTGCCAGTCAGGAAGGGGGCTTCAATCAGCCCCAGCATTTT. This chain uses TRBV6-5 with TRBJ1-5; 7 bases match TRBD1. This CDR3 has 14 amino acids. V lost 9 bases and J lost 3; bases outside the gene matches: 8. In germline, CDR1 is MNHEY, CDR2 SVGAGI.

This rearrangement joins TRBV19 to TRBJ2-2; TRBD2 might be the D (5 bases). CDR3 size: 17 residues. The germline gives CDR1 LNHDA, CDR2 SQIVND (reference sequence). With 3 bases removed from V and 6 bases from J, the gap between germline ends came to 20 bases. The CDR3 DNA reads as TGTGCCAGTAGTATTTCAGGACTCGCCGGACGGGCCGGGGAGCTGTTTTTT. Encoded protein: CASSISGLAGRAGELFF.

The chain employs TRBV7-3 and TRBJ2-5; D unresolved. V shed 4 bases and J shed 5 bases, with 11 bases lying between them. The length of the CDR3 is 13 residues. The germline V gene encodes CDR1 SGHTA and CDR2 FQGTGA. CDR3 loop: CASSSAPRETQYF. The CDR3 DNA sequence: TGTGCCAGCAGCTCCGCCCCTCGGGAGACCCAGTACTTC. The whole variable domain, remainder taken from reference TRBV7-3 and TRBJ2-5, is GAGVSQTPSNKVTEKGKYVELRCDPISGHTALYWYRQSLGQGPEFLIYFQGTGAADDSGLPNDRFFAVRPEGSVSTLKIQRTERGDSAVYLCASSSAPRETQYFGPGTRLLVL.